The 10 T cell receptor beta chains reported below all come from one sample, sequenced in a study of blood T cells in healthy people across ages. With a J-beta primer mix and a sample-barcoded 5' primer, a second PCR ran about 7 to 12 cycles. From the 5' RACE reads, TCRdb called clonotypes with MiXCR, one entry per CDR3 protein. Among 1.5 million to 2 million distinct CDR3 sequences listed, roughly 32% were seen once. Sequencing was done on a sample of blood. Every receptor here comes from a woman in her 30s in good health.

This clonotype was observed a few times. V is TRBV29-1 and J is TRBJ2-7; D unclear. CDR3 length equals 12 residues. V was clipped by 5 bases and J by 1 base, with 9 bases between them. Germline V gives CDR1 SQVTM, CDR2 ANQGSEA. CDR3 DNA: TGCAGCGTTAGGCCCGATTCCTACGAGCAGTACTTC. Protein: CSVRPDSYEQYF.

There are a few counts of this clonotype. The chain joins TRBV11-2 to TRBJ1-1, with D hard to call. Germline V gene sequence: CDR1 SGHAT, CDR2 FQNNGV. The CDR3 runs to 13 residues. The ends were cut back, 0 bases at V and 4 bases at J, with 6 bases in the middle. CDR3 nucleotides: TGTGCCAGCAGCTTAGATTTCAGCACTGAAGCTTTCTTT. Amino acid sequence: CASSLDFSTEAFF.

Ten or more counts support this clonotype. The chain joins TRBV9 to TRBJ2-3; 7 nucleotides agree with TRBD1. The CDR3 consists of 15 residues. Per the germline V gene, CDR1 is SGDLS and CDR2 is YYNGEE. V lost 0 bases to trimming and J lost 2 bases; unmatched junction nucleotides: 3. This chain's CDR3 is CASSVDGTVTDTQYF. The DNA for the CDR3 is TGTGCCAGCAGCGTAGACGGGACAGTCACAGATACGCAGTATTTT.

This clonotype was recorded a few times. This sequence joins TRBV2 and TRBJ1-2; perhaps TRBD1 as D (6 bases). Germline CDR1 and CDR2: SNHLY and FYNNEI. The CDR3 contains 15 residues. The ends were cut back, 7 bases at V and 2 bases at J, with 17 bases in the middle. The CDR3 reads CASMGHLPSNYGYTF. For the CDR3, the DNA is TGTGCCAGCATGGGACACCTTCCGAGCAACTATGGCTACACCTTC.

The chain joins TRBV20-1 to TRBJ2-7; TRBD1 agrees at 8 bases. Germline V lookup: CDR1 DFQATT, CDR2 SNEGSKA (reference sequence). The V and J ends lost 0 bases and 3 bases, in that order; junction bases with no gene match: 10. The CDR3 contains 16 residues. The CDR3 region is CSAREAGGRLDYEQYF. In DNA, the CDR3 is TGCAGTGCTAGAGAGGCAGGGGGCAGGCTGGACTACGAGCAGTACTTC.

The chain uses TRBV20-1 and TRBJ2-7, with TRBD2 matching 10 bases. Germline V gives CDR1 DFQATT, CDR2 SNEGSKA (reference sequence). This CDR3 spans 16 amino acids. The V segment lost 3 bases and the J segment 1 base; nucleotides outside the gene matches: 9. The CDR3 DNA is TGCAGTGCTAGGCCCCTAGCGGGAGTCCCTTCCTACGAGCAGTACTTC. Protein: CSARPLAGVPSYEQYF.

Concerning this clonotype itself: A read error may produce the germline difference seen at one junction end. Here the CDR3 DNA reads TGTGTCAGCAGCCGAAGGGGGGGTTATTCGGGGAATGAGCAGTTCTTC. Its translation is CVSSRRGGYSGNEQFF. The gene calls are TRBV3-1 and TRBJ2-1, with D perhaps TRBD2 (7 bases). The germline V gene encodes CDR1 LGHDT and CDR2 YNNKEL (reference sequence). The CDR3 loop spans 16 amino acids.

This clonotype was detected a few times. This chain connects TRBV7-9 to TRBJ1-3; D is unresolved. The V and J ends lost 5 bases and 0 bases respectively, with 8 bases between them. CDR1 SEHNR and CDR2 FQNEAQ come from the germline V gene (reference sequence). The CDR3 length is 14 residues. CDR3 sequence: CASSPVGSGNTIYF. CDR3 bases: TGTGCCAGCAGCCCCGTGGGCTCTGGAAACACCATATATTTT.

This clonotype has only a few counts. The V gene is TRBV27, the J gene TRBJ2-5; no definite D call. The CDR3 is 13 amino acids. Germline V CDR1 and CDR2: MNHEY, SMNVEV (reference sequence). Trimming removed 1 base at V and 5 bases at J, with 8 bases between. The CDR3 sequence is CASSLWNRETQYF. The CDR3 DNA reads TGTGCCAGCAGTTTATGGAATCGGGAGACCCAGTACTTC.

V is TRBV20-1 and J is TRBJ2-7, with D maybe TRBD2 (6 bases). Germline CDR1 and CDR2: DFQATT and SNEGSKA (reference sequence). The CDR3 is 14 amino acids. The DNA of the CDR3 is TGCAGCCAAAAGGGCGGGGTAAGCTCCTACGAGCAGTACTTC. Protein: CSQKGGVSSYEQYF.